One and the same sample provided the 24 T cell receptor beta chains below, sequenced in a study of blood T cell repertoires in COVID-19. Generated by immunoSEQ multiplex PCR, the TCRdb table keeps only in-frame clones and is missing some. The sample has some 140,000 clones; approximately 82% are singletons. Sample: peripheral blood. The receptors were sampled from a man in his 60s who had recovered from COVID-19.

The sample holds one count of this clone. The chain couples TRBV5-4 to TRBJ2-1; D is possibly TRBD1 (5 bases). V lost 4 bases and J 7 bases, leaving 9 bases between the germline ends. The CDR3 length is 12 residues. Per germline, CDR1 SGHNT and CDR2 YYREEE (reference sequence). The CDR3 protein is CASSQDKNEQFF. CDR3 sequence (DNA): TGTGCCAGCAGCCAGGACAAGAATGAGCAGTTCTTC. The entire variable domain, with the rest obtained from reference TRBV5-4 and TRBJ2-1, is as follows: ETGVTQSPTHLIKTRGQQVTLRCSSQSGHNTVSWYQQALGQGPQFIFQYYREEENGRGNFPPRFSGLQFPNYSSELNVNALELDDSALYLCASSQDKNEQFFGPGTRLTVL.

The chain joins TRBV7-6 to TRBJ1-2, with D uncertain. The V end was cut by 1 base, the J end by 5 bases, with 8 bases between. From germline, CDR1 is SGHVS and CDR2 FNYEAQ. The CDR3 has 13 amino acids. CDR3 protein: CASSLGAEYGYTF. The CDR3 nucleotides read TGTGCCAGCAGCTTAGGGGCAGAGTATGGCTACACCTTC.

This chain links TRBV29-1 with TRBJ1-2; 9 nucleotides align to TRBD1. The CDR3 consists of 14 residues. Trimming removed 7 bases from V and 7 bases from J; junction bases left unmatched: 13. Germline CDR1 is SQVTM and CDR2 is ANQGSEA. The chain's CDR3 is CSGLRDRDGSGYTF. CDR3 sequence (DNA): TGCAGCGGCCTGAGGGACAGGGATGGGTCTGGCTACACCTTC.

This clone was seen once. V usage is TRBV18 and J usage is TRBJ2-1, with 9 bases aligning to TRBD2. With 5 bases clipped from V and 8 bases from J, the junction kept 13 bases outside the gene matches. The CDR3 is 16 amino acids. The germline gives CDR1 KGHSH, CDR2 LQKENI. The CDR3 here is CASSALSGGGAHEQFF. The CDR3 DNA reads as TGTGCCAGCTCAGCTCTCTCGGGCGGGGGGGCCCATGAGCAGTTCTTC.

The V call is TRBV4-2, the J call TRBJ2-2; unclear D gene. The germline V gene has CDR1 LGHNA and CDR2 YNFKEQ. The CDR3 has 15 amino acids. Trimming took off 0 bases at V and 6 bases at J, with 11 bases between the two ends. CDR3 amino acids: CASSQDVHISGELFF. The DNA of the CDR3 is TGTGCCAGCAGCCAAGACGTTCACATCTCCGGGGAGCTGTTTTTT.

CDR3 in amino acids: CASSLLSRGQGVSYEQYF. Here the CDR3 DNA reads TGTGCCAGCAGTTTATTGTCCCGGGGACAGGGGGTTTCCTACGAGCAGTACTTC. The gene calls are TRBV28 and TRBJ2-7, with 11 bases identical to TRBD1. The CDR3 is 18 amino acids. Trimming cost V 1 base and J 1 base; bases outside gene matches: 9. Germline loops: CDR1 MDHEN, CDR2 SYDVKM.

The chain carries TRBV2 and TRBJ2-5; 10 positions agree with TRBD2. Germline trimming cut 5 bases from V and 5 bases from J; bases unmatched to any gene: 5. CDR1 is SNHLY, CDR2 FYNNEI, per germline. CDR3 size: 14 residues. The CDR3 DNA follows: TGTGCCAGCAGTCTAGCGGGGGTGCAGGAGACCCAGTACTTC. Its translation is CASSLAGVQETQYF.

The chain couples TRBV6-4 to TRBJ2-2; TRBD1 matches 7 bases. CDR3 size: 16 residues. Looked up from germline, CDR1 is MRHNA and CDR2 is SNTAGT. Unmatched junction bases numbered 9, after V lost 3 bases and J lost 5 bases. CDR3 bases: TGTGCCAGCAGTGAGCAGCCAGGGGGTGAGACCGGGGAGCTGTTTTTT. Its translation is CASSEQPGGETGELFF.

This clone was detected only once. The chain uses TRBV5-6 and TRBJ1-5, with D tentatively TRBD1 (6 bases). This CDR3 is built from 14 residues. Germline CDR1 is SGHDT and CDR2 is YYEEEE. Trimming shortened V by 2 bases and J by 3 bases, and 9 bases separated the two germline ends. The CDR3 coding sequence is TGTGCCAGCAGCTTCGGACAGTCCAATCAGCCCCAGCATTTT. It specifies CASSFGQSNQPQHF.

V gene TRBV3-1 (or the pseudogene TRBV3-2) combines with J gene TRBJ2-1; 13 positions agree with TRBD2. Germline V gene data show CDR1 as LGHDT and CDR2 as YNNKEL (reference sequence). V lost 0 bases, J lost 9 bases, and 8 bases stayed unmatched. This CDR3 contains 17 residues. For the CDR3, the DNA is TGTGCCAGCAGCCAAGACTCGGGACTAGCGGGGAGGGGTGAGCAGTTCTTC. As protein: CASSQDSGLAGRGEQFF.

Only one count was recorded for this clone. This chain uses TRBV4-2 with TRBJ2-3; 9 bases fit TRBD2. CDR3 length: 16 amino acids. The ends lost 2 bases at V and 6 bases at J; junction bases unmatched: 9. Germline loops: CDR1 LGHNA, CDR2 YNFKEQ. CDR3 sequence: CASSQRLAGEMDTQYF. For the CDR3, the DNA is TGTGCCAGCAGCCAACGTTTAGCGGGGGAAATGGATACGCAGTATTTT.

In DNA form, the CDR3 reads TGCGCCAGCAGCTTGGCCGAGCATAGCGGGGGGGATACGCAGTATTTT. It specifies CASSLAEHSGGDTQYF. V and J are TRBV5-1 and TRBJ2-3; 10 nucleotides line up with TRBD2. The CDR3 is 16 residues long. The ends lost 0 bases at V and 6 bases at J; junction bases unmatched: 7. Germline lookup yields CDR1 SGHRS and CDR2 YFSETQ.

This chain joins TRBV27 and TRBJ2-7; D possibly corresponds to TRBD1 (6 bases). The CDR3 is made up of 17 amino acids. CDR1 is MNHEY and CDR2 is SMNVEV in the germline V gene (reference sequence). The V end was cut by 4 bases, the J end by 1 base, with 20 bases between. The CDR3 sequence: CASSSYGGNRISYEQYF. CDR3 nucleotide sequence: TGTGCCAGCAGTTCCTATGGGGGCAATCGTATATCCTACGAGCAGTACTTC.

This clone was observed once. CDR3: CASSADRADGELFF. The CDR3 DNA is TGCGCCAGCAGCGCGGACAGGGCGGACGGGGAGCTGTTTTTT. The V gene is TRBV4-3, the J gene TRBJ2-2; 8 bases fit TRBD1. Germline V gives CDR1 LGHNA, CDR2 YSLEER. The CDR3 runs 14 residues. Trimming took 5 bases from V and 7 from J; bases not matched to a gene: 6.

The CDR3 reads CASSQVTGPHGYTF. In DNA form, the CDR3 reads TGCGCCAGCAGCCAAGTCACAGGGCCTCATGGCTACACCTTC. The chain combines TRBV4-3 with TRBJ1-2; TRBD1 might be the D (6 bases). Trimming shortened V by 1 base and J by 6 bases, and 12 bases separated the two germline ends. The germline gives CDR1 LGHNA, CDR2 YSLEER. The CDR3 has 14 amino acids.

CDR3 protein: CASSFGVDEKLFF. DNA of the CDR3: TGTGCCAGCAGCTTCGGGGTTGACGAAAAACTGTTTTTT. The chain couples TRBV7-2 to TRBJ1-4; D remains ambiguous. The CDR3 has 13 amino acids. Germline CDR1 SGHTA, CDR2 FQGNSA. Trimming removed 3 bases at V and 8 bases at J, with 10 bases between.

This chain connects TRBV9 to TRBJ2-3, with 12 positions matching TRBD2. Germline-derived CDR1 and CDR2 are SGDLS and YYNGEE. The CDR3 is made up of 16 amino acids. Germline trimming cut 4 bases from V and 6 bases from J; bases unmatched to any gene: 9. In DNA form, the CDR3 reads TGTGCCAGCAGCCTCTCCCCGACTAGCGGGGGTGATACGCAGTATTTT. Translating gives CASSLSPTSGGDTQYF.

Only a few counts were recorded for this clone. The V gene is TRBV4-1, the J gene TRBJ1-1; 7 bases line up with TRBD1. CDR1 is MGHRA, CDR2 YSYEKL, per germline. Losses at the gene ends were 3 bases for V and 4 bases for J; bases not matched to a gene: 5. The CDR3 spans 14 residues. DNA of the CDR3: TGCGCCAGCAGCCAGACAGGGTTCGGCACTGAAGCTTTCTTT. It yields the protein CASSQTGFGTEAFF.

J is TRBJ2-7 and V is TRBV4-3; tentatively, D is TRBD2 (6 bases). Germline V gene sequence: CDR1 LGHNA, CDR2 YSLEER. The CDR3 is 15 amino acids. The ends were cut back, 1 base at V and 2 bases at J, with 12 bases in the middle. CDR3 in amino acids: CASSQAWTGAYEQYF. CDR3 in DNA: TGCGCCAGCAGCCAAGCGTGGACGGGAGCCTACGAGCAGTACTTC.

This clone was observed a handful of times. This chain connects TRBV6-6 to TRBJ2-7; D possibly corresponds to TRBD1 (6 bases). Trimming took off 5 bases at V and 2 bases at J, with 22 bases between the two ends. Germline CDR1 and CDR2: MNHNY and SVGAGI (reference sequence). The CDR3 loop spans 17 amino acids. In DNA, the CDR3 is TGTGCCAGCAGTCAACCCCAGACAGGACTCCTTACCTACGAGCAGTACTTC. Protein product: CASSQPQTGLLTYEQYF.

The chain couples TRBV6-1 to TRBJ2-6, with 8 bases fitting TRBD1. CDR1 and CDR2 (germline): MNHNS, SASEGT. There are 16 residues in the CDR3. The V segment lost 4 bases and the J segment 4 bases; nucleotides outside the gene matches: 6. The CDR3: CASSGTGWRGANVLTF. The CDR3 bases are TGTGCCAGCAGTGGGACAGGGTGGAGGGGGGCCAACGTCCTGACTTTC.

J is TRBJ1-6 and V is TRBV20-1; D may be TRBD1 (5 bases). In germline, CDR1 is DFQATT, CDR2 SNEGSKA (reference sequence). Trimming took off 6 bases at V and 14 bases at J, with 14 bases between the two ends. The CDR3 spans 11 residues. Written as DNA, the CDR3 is TGCAGTGCGCGGGACCGCGGCGCCCTCCACTTT. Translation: CSARDRGALHF.

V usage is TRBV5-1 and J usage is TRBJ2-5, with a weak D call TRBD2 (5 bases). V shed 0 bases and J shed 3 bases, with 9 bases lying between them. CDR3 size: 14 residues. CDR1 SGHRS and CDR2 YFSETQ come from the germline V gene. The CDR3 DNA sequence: TGCGCCAGCAGCTTGGCGGGGTTTAAAGAGACCCAGTACTTC. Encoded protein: CASSLAGFKETQYF.

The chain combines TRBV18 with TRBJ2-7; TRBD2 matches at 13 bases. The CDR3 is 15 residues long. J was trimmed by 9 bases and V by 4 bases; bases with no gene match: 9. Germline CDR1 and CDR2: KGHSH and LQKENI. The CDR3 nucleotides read TGTGCCAGCTCACTAGGGACTAGCGGGGCCTCGGGGCAGTACTTC. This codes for CASSLGTSGASGQYF.